This T cell receptor beta chain appears in the sequencing data of a study of T-cell reconstitution after alpha-beta-depleted transplantation in children. Library preparation (for TCRbeta) was performed with unique molecular identifiers. From the PCR reads, TCRdb called clonotypes with MiXCR, one entry per CDR3 protein. The sample records approximately 400,000 distinct CDR3 sequences, about 11% being singletons. Trimming cost V 10 bases and J 6 bases, with 21 bases left between them. The CDR3 sequence is 14 residues long. Germline values: CDR1 ENHRY, CDR2 SYGVKD. The chain carries TRBV10-3 and TRBJ1-2; D is perhaps TRBD1 (5 bases). The TCR sequence derives from a human donor who donated a stem cell graft to a child with acute myeloid leukemia. The sequences come from PBMCs from the stem cell graft donor, collected from the stem cell graft. This chain's CDR3 is CATLFPGTLNGYTF. The CDR3 region has the DNA TGTGCCACCCTTTTTCCCGGGACTCTGAATGGCTACACCTTC.